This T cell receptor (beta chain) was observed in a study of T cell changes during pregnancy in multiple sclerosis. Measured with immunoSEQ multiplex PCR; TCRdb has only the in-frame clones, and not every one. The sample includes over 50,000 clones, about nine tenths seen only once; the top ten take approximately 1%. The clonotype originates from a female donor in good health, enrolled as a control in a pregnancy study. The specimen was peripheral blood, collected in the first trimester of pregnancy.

CDR3 sequence reads: CASSQDGSGRYGYTF. The DNA of the CDR3 is TGCGCCAGCAGCCAAGATGGCAGCGGACGCTATGGCTACACCTTC. V usage is TRBV4-3 and J usage is TRBJ1-2; no clear D gene. With 0 bases removed from V and 4 bases from J, the gap between germline ends came to 12 bases. This CDR3 is built from 15 residues. Germline V CDR1 and CDR2: LGHNA, YSLEER.